This TCR beta chain emerged from a study of cytomegalovirus exposure and HLA in healthy donors. Findings of the study overall: Presence/absence analyses took donor sequencing depth as roughly uniform.

With 6 bases clipped from V and 3 bases from J, the junction kept 8 bases outside the gene matches. Germline V gene sequence: CDR1 MNHNY, CDR2 SVGAGI (reference sequence). The length of the CDR3 is 15 residues. The PCR had 60 Vbeta and 13 Jbeta primers. Measured with immunoSEQ multiplex PCR; TCRdb has only the in-frame clones, and not every one. The sample consists of 150,000 to 200,000 clones, around 68% of them appearing once. As for this clone: Its antigen is not known.

The source is a woman in her thirties or forties in good health and CMV-seropositive. Sequences were obtained from PBMCs. J is TRBJ1-5 and V is TRBV6-6; 7 bases fit TRBD1. The CDR3 sequence: CASRQQGSDNQPQHF. The DNA for the CDR3 is TGTGCCAGCAGGCAACAGGGGTCGGACAATCAGCCCCAGCATTTT.